This entry is about one TCR beta chain. From the 5' RACE reads, TCRdb called clonotypes with MiXCR, one entry per CDR3 protein. Here the sample spans under 550,000 distinct CDR3 sequences, more than 15% being singletons. This sample was taken from a study of T-cell memory formation after mild COVID-19. Germline CDR1 is KGHSH and CDR2 is LQKENI. This CDR3 region has 16 residues. Unmatched junction bases numbered 13, after V lost 2 bases and J lost 7 bases. This sequence joins TRBV18 and TRBJ1-2, with TRBD1 identical over 7 bases. This TCR derives from a man aged 18-30 years who had mild COVID-19 (a few samples of this study predate the infection). Cell type and time point are not known. What was sequenced was PBMCs or a T cell subset sorted from them (not recorded which). The CDR3 coding sequence is TGTGCCAGCTCACCAGGGACAGTCGGTTTATTGTCTGGCTACACCTTC. This codes for CASSPGTVGLLSGYTF.